This TCR beta chain was captured by sequencing in a study of memory CD4+ T cells and cytomegalovirus serostatus. The sort gate was single viable CD3+CD4+CD8-CD45RO+ cells for memory CD4+ T cells. Data came from immunoSEQ multiplex PCR; TCRdb stores just in-frame clones and leaves some out. The data contain about 58,000 clones, approximately 86% of them seen just once; the ten biggest clones take up roughly 0.5%. J was trimmed by 0 bases and V by 2 bases; bases with no gene match: 2. The CDR3 extends over 15 amino acids. Germline CDR1 and CDR2: MNHEY and SVGAGI. The origin of this receptor is an adult in good health and CMV-seronegative. Some clones in this sample may be carry-over from other donors' samples. Material for sequencing was memory CD4+ T cells from blood. The chain uses TRBV6-5 and TRBJ2-7; 9 bases agree with TRBD1. In DNA form, the CDR3 reads TGTGCCAGCAGTTACGGGACAGGGACCTCCTACGAGCAGTACTTC. This gives the protein CASSYGTGTSYEQYF.